These T cell receptor beta chains were read from a single sample in a study of response to subunit inactivated influenza vaccine. TCRdb used MiXCR to reprocess the RT-PCR reads, holding one entry per CDR3 protein. The repertoire has about 540,000 distinct CDR3 sequences, under 30% of them found once; the top ten carry 2.5% to 3%. The same data also contributed to another study, on T cells expressing NK-cell markers.

Sample: CD4+ T cells sorted from PBMCs, taken about 11 days after vaccination. Receptors originate from a man aged 50 to 60 who received an inactivated influenza vaccine. The CDR3 runs from the conserved cysteine through the conserved F or W. The D gene is left open where the match is weak. Clone size is shown for a subset of rows, as once, few, many or a class of expanded clone.

V	D	J	size	DNA	CDR3
TRBV7-9	.	TRBJ2-2	.	TGTGCCAGCAGCTTCACTAGCCGAGGCGACACCGGGGAGCTGTTTTTT	CASSFTSRGDTGELFF
TRBV6-2/TRBV6-3	TRBD2	TRBJ2-1	.	TGTGCCAGCAGTTACGCGGGGGGACGGAGGGACAATGAGCAGTTCTTC	CASSYAGGRRDNEQFF
TRBV29-1	.	TRBJ1-6	.	TGCAGCGTTGGCGAGGGTAATTCACCCCTCCACTTT	CSVGEGNSPLHF
TRBV5-6	.	TRBJ1-2	.	TGTGCCAGCAGCTTGGGGGGAGTCGACTATGGCTACACCTTC	CASSLGGVDYGYTF
TRBV20-1	.	TRBJ1-2	few	TGCAGTGCTAGCGGGTTCGGCGGGGCGCCTGGGTATGGCTACACCTTC	CSASGFGGAPGYGYTF
TRBV7-2	TRBD1	TRBJ2-7	.	TGTGCCAGCAGCCTGCGGGACAGGGCCGACGAGCAGTACTTC	CASSLRDRADEQYF
TRBV24-1	TRBD1	TRBJ2-3	.	TGTGCCACCAGTGATCGGGACAGCGAAATCACAGATACGCAGTATTTT	CATSDRDSEITDTQYF
TRBV4-3	.	TRBJ1-6	few	TGCGCCAGCAGCCAAGACGCTTTGCATTCACCCCTCCACTTT	CASSQDALHSPLHF
TRBV6-1	.	TRBJ2-3	many	TGTGCCAGCAGTGAACAATATACTAGCACAGATACGCAGTATTTT	CASSEQYTSTDTQYF
TRBV2	.	TRBJ2-2	.	TGTGCCAGCAGCCCCATACTACGGGGATTCGCCGGGGAGCTGTTTTTT	CASSPILRGFAGELFF
TRBV14	TRBD2	TRBJ2-3	.	TGTGCCAGCAGCCGCGTCGGGGGGGGTACGCAGTATTTT	CASSRVGGGTQYF
TRBV6-1	.	TRBJ2-5	few	TGTGCCAGCAGCCAACCGACAGGACAAGAGACCCAGTACTTC	CASSQPTGQETQYF
TRBV7-3	.	TRBJ2-2	.	TGTGCCAGCAGCTCGGGACATCTGAACACCGGGGAGCTGTTTTTT	CASSSGHLNTGELFF
TRBV24-1	.	TRBJ2-3	.	TGTGCCACCACCCAGGGTGATACGCAGTATTTT	CATTQGDTQYF
TRBV29-1	TRBD1	TRBJ2-7	.	TGCAGCGTTTGGAACAGGGGAGCCGAGCAGTACTTC	CSVWNRGAEQYF
TRBV5-1	.	TRBJ2-2	many	TGCGCCAGCAGACGAACGGAGAACACCGGGGAGCTGTTTTTT	CASRRTENTGELFF
TRBV5-6	.	TRBJ2-3	few	TGTGCCAGCAGCTTGACAGGAATAGTCACAGATACGCAGTATTTT	CASSLTGIVTDTQYF